Given below is one TCR beta chain in context. The antigen is unknown. V shed 1 base and J 0 bases; nucleotides not matched to a gene: 6. From germline, CDR1 is LNHDA and CDR2 SQIVND (reference sequence). CDR3 length equals 17 residues. Assay: immunoSEQ multiplex PCR; the TCRdb copy retains only in-frame clones and omits some. The sample lists 350,000 to 450,000 clones; roughly 80% were seen once. The data derive from a study of Ad26.COV2.S vaccination and SARS-CoV-2 variants. Treatment defined: around 19 received Ad26.COV2.S at low or high dose, single or two shots; several received placebo; per-sample allocation not given. Sample collection was performed on day 63 after the first vaccine or placebo injection. Study conclusions and caveats: Placebo recipients and vaccine recipients were similar in non-spike TCR breadth.

The chain joins TRBV19 to TRBJ1-1, with 9 bases matching TRBD1. The sequenced sample was peripheral blood, obtained in a trial of Ad26.COV2.S vaccine versus placebo. This clonotype originated in a person between 18 and 60 years old who received the Ad26.COV2.S COVID-19 vaccine or a placebo. CDR3 DNA sequence: TGTGCCAGTAGTATAGTAGGGACAGGGCCCATGAACACTGAAGCTTTCTTT. Translation: CASSIVGTGPMNTEAFF.